The source of this TCR beta chain is a study of T-cell reconstitution after alpha-beta-depleted transplantation in children. General observations from the study: Reportedly, alpha-beta T cells present about two months post-transplant originated from several hundred expanded clones of graft origin. Surviving recipient T cells and thymic progenitors underlay high day-60 TCRbeta diversity in some patients. When one year had passed after transplant, most T-cell counts and diversity came from newly produced T cells.

The V gene's germline CDR1 is SNHLY and CDR2 FYNNEI. The CDR3 has 14 residues. J gave up 6 bases and V 4 bases, and 7 bases lay outside the gene matches. Worth noting for this clonotype: Its antigen is not identified.

TCRbeta library construction was performed incorporating unique molecular identifiers. In TCRdb, the PCR reads were re-called with MiXCR into one record per CDR3 protein. The data contain a few hundred thousand distinct CDR3 sequences, 25% to 30% of them singletons. The starting material was PBMCs, obtained before TCRalphabeta/CD19-depleted stem cell transplant. V gene TRBV2 combines with J gene TRBJ2-7, with 9 bases aligning to TRBD1. This TCR was recovered from a boy less than two years old with Wiskott-Aldrich syndrome, due to receive a stem cell transplant. Here the CDR3 DNA reads TGTGCCAGCAGTGCCGGGACAGGGAAAAGCGAGCAGTACTTC. This gives the protein CASSAGTGKSEQYF.